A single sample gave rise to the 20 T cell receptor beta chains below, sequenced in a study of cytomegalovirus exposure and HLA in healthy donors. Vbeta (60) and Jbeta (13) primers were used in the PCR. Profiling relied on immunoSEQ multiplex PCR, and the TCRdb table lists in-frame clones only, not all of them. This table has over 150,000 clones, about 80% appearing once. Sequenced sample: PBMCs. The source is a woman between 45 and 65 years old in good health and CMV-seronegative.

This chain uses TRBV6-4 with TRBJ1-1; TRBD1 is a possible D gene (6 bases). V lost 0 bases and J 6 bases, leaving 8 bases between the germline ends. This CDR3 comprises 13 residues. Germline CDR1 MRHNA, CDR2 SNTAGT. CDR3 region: CASSDSQGSEAFF. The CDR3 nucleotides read TGTGCCAGCAGTGACTCACAGGGCTCTGAAGCTTTCTTT.

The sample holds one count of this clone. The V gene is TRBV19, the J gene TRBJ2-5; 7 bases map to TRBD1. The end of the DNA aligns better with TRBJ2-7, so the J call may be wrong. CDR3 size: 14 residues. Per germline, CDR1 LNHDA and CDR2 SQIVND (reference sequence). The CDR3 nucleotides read TGTGCCAGTAGTATGGGTGGGACAGTCTACGAGCAGTACTTC. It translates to CASSMGGTVYEQYF.

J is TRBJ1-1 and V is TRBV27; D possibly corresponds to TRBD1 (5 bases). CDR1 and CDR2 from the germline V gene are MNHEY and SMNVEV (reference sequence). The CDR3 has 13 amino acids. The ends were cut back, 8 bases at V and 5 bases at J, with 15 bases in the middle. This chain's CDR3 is CASGGAGDTEAFF. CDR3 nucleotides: TGTGCCAGCGGCGGGGCCGGCGATACTGAAGCTTTCTTT.

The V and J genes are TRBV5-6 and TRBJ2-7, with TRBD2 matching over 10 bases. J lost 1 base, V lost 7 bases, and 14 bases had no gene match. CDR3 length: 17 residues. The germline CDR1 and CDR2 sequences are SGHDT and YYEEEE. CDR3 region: CASAPRPGTSESYEQYF. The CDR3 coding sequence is TGTGCCAGCGCACCTAGACCCGGGACTAGCGAATCCTACGAGCAGTACTTC.

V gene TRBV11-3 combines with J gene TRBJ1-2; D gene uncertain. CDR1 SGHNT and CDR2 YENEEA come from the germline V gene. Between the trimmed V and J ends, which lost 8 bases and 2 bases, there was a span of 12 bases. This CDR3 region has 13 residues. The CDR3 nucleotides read TGTGCCAGCCTGGGCCTCCAGAACTATGGCTACACCTTC. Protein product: CASLGLQNYGYTF.

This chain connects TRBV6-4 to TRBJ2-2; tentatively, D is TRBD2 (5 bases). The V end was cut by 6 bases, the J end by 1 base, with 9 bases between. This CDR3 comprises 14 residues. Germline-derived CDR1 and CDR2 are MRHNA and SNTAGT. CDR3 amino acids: CASSLEGNTGELFF. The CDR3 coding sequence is TGTGCCAGCAGCCTAGAGGGGAACACCGGGGAGCTGTTTTTT.

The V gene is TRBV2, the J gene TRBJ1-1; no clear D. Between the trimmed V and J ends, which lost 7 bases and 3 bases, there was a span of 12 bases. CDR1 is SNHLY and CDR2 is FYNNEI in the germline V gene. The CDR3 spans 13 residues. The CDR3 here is CASTAQEDTEAFF. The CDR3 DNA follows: TGTGCCAGCACCGCCCAAGAGGACACTGAAGCTTTCTTT.

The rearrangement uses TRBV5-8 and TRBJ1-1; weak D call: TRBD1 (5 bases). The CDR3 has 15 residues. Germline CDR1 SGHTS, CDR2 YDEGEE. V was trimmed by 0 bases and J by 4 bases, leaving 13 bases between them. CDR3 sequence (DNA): TGTGCCAGCAGCTTGGGACAGAAGAGGCGCACTGAAGCTTTCTTT. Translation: CASSLGQKRRTEAFF.

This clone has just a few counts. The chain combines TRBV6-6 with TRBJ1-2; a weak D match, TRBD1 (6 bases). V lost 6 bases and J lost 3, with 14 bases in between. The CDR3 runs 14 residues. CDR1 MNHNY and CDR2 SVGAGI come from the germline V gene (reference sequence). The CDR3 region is CASSLRGGDYGYTF. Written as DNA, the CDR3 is TGTGCCAGCAGCCTAAGAGGGGGGGACTATGGCTACACCTTC.

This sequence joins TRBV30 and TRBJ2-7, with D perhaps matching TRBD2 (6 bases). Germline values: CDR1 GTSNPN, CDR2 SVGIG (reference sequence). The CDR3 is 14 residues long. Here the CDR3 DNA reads TGTGCAGAGAGAAGGGCGGGAAGCTACTACGAGCAGTACTTC. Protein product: CAERRAGSYYEQYF.

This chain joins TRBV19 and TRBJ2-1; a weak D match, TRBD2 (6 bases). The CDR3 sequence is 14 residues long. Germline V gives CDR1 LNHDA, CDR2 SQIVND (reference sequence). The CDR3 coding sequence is TGTGCGACTACGGCGGGACCCACCTACAATGAGCAGTTCTTC. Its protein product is CATTAGPTYNEQFF.

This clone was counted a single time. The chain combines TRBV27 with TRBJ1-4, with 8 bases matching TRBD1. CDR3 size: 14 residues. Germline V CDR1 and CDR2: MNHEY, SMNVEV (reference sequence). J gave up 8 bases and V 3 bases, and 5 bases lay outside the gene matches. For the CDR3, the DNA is TGTGCCAGCAGTTTCTCAGGGGGCCGGGAAAAACTGTTTTTT. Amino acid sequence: CASSFSGGREKLFF.

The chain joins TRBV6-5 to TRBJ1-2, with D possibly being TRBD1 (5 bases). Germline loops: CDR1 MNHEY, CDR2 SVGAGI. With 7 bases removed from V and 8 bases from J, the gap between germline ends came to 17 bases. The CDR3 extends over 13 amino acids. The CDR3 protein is CASISNGAKGYTF. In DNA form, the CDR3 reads TGTGCCAGCATCTCTAATGGGGCTAAGGGCTACACCTTC.

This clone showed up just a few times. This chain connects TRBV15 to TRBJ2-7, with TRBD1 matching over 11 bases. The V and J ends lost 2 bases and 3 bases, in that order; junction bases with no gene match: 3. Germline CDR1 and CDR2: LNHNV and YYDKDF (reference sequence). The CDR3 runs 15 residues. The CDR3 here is CATSRTGTGGYEQYF. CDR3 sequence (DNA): TGTGCCACCAGCAGAACCGGGACAGGGGGCTACGAGCAGTACTTC. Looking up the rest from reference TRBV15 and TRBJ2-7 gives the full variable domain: DAMVIQNPRYQVTQFGKPVTLSCSQTLNHNVMYWYQQKSSQAPKLLFHYYDKDFNNEADTPDNFQSRRPNTSFCFLDIRSPGLGDTAMYLCATSRTGTGGYEQYFGPGTRLTVT.

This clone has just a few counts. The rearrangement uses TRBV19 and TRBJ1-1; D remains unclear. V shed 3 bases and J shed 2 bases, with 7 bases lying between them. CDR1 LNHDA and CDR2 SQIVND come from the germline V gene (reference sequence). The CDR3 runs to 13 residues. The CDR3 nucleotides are TGTGCCAGTAGTATCCTTGTAAACACTGAAGCTTTCTTT. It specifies CASSILVNTEAFF.

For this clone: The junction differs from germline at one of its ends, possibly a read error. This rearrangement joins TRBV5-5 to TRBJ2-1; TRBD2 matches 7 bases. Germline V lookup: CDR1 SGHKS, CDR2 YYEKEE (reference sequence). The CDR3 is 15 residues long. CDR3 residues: CASSRLADSSNEQFF. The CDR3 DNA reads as TGTGCCAGCAGCCGGCTAGCGGATTCCTCCAATGAGCAGTTCTTC.

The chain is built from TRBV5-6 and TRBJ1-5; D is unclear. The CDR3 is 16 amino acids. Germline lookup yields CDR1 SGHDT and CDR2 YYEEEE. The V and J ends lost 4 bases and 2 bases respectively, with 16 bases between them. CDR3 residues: CASSGRQGRRNQPQHF. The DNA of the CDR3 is TGTGCCAGCAGCGGAAGACAAGGGAGGCGCAATCAGCCCCAGCATTTT.

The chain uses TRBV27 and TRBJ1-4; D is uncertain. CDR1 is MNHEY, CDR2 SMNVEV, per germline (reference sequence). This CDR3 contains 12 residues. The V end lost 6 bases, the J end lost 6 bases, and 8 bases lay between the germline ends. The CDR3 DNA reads TGTGCCAGCAGCTTCCTACATGAAAAACTGTTTTTT. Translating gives CASSFLHEKLFF.

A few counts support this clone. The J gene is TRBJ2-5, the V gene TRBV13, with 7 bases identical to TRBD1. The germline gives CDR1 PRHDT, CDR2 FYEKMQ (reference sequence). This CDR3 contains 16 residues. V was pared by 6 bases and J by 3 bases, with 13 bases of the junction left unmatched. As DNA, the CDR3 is TGTGCCAGCAGGGAATTGGGGACAGCCTTAGAAGAGACCCAGTACTTC. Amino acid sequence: CASRELGTALEETQYF.

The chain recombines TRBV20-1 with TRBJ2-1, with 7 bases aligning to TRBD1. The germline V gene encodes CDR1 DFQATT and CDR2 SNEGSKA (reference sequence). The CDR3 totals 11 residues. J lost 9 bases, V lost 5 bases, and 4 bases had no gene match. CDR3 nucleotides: TGCAGTGCTTCTCAGGGGGTTGAGCAGTTCTTC. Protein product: CSASQGVEQFF.